The present T cell receptor beta chain was sequenced within a study of regulatory T cells in long-lasting Graves disease. In this sample, this clonotype turned up a few times. The target antigen is unknown. The study, taken as a whole, reports: Persistent disease favored TRBV28, TRBJ1-2 and TRBJ2-5.

Time point specified: newly diagnosed GD, antithyroid drugs for less than 3 months. Scientists built the TCR library using RNA that was extracted from PBMCs. The peripheral blood volume drawn was approximately 9.5 milliliters, and it was collected into EDTA tubes. Investigators prepared the TCR beta libraries by applying iRepertoire HTBI primers and Arm-PCR of CDR3 regions. MiXCR, applied by TCRdb to the multiplex PCR reads, yields one record per CDR3 protein. The sample yields roughly 350,000 distinct CDR3 sequences, about a sixth seen once. Trimming stripped 2 bases from V and 1 base from J, with 17 bases between. The CDR3 has 18 residues. In addition, the sample was reused for a study of T cells in Graves' hyperthyroidism and ophthalmopathy.

This specimen consisted of peripheral blood mononuclear cells (PBMCs), obtained at new diagnosis, from a patient treated with antithyroid drugs. The chain combines TRBV6-7 with TRBJ2-2; D might be TRBD1 (5 bases). TRBV6-7 has ORF status, its function being uncertain. The clonotype originates from a man aged 40-49 years with Graves disease. The CDR3 DNA reads TGTGCCAGCAGTTACACCCGTCCCTCAAGGGGGAACACCGGGGAGCTGTTTTTT. As protein: CASSYTRPSRGNTGELFF.